This entry features one T cell receptor (beta chain) sequence. These data come from a study of preoperative IRX-2 immunotherapy in early breast cancer. This CDR3 contains 18 residues. Treatment: preoperative locoregional IRX-2 cytokine immunotherapy. Samples came from a phase Ib trial of preoperative locoregional IRX-2 cytokine immunotherapy. Sequencing used immunoSEQ multiplex PCR; TCRdb keeps in-frame clones, though not all of them. The sample lists around 95,000 clones, more than 80% occurring once. The source was tumor tissue, collected after IRX-2 immunotherapy. This TCR was recovered from a human donor with breast cancer. This chain joins TRBV1 and TRBJ1-3; TRBD1, the table's D call, lacks a check against the DNA. TRBV1 is a recognized pseudogene. CDR3 DNA: TGCGCCAGCAGCCGAACTCCGGGACAGGTGAACTCTGGAAACACCATATATTTT. The encoded protein is CASSRTPGQVNSGNTIYF.